These 14 T cell receptor beta chains originate from one sample sequenced in a study of OX40 agonist ivuxolimab in advanced cancers. Some clones are missing from TCRdb's copy, which holds only in-frame ones; the method was immunoSEQ multiplex PCR. This sample has around 40,000 clones, with roughly 82% found just once. The specimen comprised CD4+ or CD8+ T cells sorted from blood, sampled in a trial of the OX40 agonist ivuxolimab. The receptors were gathered from an adult with an advanced solid tumor such as melanoma, head and neck, liver or kidney cancer.

The chain recombines TRBV30 with TRBJ1-2; D is unclear. V lost 2 bases and J 11 bases, leaving 12 bases between the germline ends. This CDR3 comprises 11 residues. Germline lookup yields CDR1 GTSNPN and CDR2 SVGIG (reference sequence). Here the CDR3 DNA reads TGTGCCTGGAGTAAGGGTTCTGGGTACACCTTC. Translation gives CAWSKGSGYTF.

The gene calls are TRBV21-1 and TRBJ1-2. TRBV21-1 is marked as a pseudogene. The CDR3 extends over 11 amino acids. CDR3 sequence: CATKAYYGYTF. In DNA form, the CDR3 reads TGTGCCACTAAAGCATACTATGGCTACACCTTC.

The rearrangement uses TRBV5-6 and TRBJ2-5, with D unresolved. V shed 0 bases and J shed 5 bases, with 8 bases lying between them. The CDR3 covers 13 residues. Germline CDR1 SGHDT, CDR2 YYEEEE. CDR3 DNA: TGTGCCAGCAGCTTGGATTTCGGCGAGACCCAGTACTTC. It is translated as CASSLDFGETQYF.

This clone was detected a few times. The chain is built from TRBV2 and TRBJ2-5; 10 nucleotides match TRBD1. J was trimmed by 5 bases and V by 7 bases; bases with no gene match: 7. CDR3 size: 14 residues. Germline V gives CDR1 SNHLY, CDR2 FYNNEI. The CDR3 loop reads CASTLTGGGETQYF. The CDR3 nucleotides are TGTGCCAGCACCCTGACAGGGGGCGGGGAGACCCAGTACTTC.

The chain employs TRBV10-2 and TRBJ2-7; maybe TRBD1 (6 bases). The V end was cut by 0 bases, the J end by 6 bases, with 15 bases between. CDR1 is WSHSY, CDR2 SAAADI, per germline. This CDR3 is built from 15 residues. The CDR3 reads CASSESGHLPREQYF. DNA of the CDR3: TGCGCCAGCAGTGAGTCGGGACACCTCCCTCGCGAGCAGTACTTC.

The chain has TRBV4-1 and TRBJ2-1; the match to TRBD2 covers 9 bases. CDR1 is MGHRA, CDR2 YSYEKL, per germline. This CDR3 region has 16 residues. The V segment lost 2 bases and the J segment 3 bases; nucleotides outside the gene matches: 5. The CDR3 coding sequence is TGCGCCAGCAGCCAAATTATACTAGCGGGCTACAATGAGCAGTTCTTC. This sequence encodes CASSQIILAGYNEQFF.

This clone occurred a few times. The V call is TRBV2, the J call TRBJ1-5; TRBD1 agrees at 10 bases. CDR1 and CDR2 (germline): SNHLY, FYNNEI. With V trimmed by 0 bases and J by 6 bases, 2 bases remained unmatched. The length of the CDR3 is 15 residues. CDR3 sequence: CASSEARQGAQPQHF. The CDR3 nucleotides read TGTGCCAGCAGTGAAGCAAGACAGGGGGCTCAGCCCCAGCATTTT.

This chain links TRBV7-2 with TRBJ2-4, with 9 positions matching TRBD1. The length of the CDR3 is 17 residues. V lost 1 base, J lost 0 bases, and 4 bases stayed unmatched. Germline V gives CDR1 SGHTA, CDR2 FQGNSA. The CDR3 DNA is TGTGCCAGCAGCTTAGTTTCGGACAGGGGAGCCAAAAACATTCAGTACTTC. Residues: CASSLVSDRGAKNIQYF.

The genes are TRBV4-1 and TRBJ1-2; TRBD1 matches at 7 bases. V dropped 1 base and J dropped 6; count of bases not matched to a gene: 8. Germline CDR1 MGHRA, CDR2 YSYEKL. CDR3 size: 15 residues. The CDR3 DNA is TGCGCCAGCAGCCAAGCGACAGGGCGAGCAGATGGCTACACCTTC. Its translation: CASSQATGRADGYTF.

This sequence joins TRBV30 and TRBJ2-1; 8 bases are a match to TRBD2. Germline CDR1 and CDR2: GTSNPN and SVGIG (reference sequence). The CDR3 extends over 13 amino acids. Trimming removed 0 bases from V and 6 bases from J; junction bases left unmatched: 1. CDR3 protein: CAWSVGTSNEQFF. CDR3 nucleotides: TGTGCCTGGAGTGTAGGGACTAGCAATGAGCAGTTCTTC.

This clone was seen only once. The chain couples TRBV7-2 to TRBJ1-2; D remains ambiguous. Germline V gene sequence: CDR1 SGHTA, CDR2 FQGNSA. The V end was cut by 4 bases, the J end by 4 bases, with 10 bases between. CDR3 length: 13 residues. CDR3 in amino acids: CASSSRHLYGYTF. The CDR3 DNA sequence: TGTGCCAGCAGCTCGAGACACCTCTATGGCTACACCTTC.

V usage is TRBV6-8 and J usage is TRBJ2-5; tentative D call: TRBD2 (6 bases). There are 15 residues in the CDR3. The germline V and J ends were trimmed by 2 bases and 0 bases, with 10 bases remaining between them. The germline CDR1 and CDR2 sequences are MNHGY and SAAAGT. CDR3: CASSYAGRYQETQYF. Written as DNA, the CDR3 is TGTGCCAGCAGTTACGCGGGAAGATACCAAGAGACCCAGTACTTC.

V is TRBV7-9 and J is TRBJ2-3; 7 bases are shared with TRBD2. V shed 5 bases, J shed 2 bases, and the junction held 7 bases outside the gene matches. The germline V gene has CDR1 SEHNR and CDR2 FQNEAQ (reference sequence). The CDR3 covers 15 residues. CDR3: CASSDIAGVTDTQYF. The CDR3 DNA sequence: TGTGCCAGCAGCGATATAGCGGGCGTCACAGATACGCAGTATTTT.

V is TRBV30 and J is TRBJ2-5, with 11 nucleotides matching TRBD2. Germline-derived CDR1 and CDR2 are GTSNPN and SVGIG (reference sequence). V shed 3 bases, J shed 6 bases, and the junction held 6 bases outside the gene matches. This CDR3 is built from 14 residues. The DNA of the CDR3 is TGTGCCTGGAGGCCCACTAGCGGGAGTAAGACCCAGTACTTC. Translating gives CAWRPTSGSKTQYF.